Listed below are T cell receptor beta chains from one sample, sequenced in a study of OX40 agonist ivuxolimab in advanced cancers. TCRdb keeps only in-frame clones here, not all; method: immunoSEQ multiplex PCR. This table holds more than 50,000 clones, roughly 84% found once. The input for sequencing was CD4+ or CD8+ T cells sorted from blood, taken in a trial of the OX40 agonist ivuxolimab. The receptors derive from an adult with an advanced solid tumor such as melanoma, head and neck, liver or kidney cancer. The CDR3 runs from the conserved cysteine through the conserved F or W. A D gene is named only where the DNA matches it firmly. Part of the rows lack a size; the others show once, few, many or a class for expanded clones.

V gene	J gene	clone size	D gene	CDR3 protein	CDR3 DNA
TRBV18	TRBJ2-7	NA	NA	CASSSLQEYSYEQYF	TGTGCCAGCTCATCCTTACAAGAGTATTCCTACGAGCAGTACTTC
TRBV28	TRBJ2-7	NA	TRBD1	CASRAGTGRIEQYF	TGTGCCAGCCGCGCGGGGACAGGGAGGATCGAGCAGTACTTC
TRBV25-1	TRBJ1-2	NA	NA	CASSKSTWDGYTF	TGTGCCAGCAGCAAATCCACTTGGGATGGCTACACCTTC
TRBV7-3	TRBJ1-2	NA	TRBD1	CASSSDRAYHYGYTF	TGTGCCAGCAGCTCCGACAGGGCATATCACTATGGCTACACCTTC
TRBV9	TRBJ2-5	NA	NA	CASSGGSGEETQYF	TGTGCCAGCAGCGGTGGGTCGGGGGAAGAGACCCAGTACTTC
TRBV12-2	TRBJ2-3	NA	NA	CASPPAGVGDTQYF	TGTGCAAGTCCTCCGGCGGGGGTGGGAGATACGCAGTATTTT
TRBV7-9	TRBJ1-2	NA	NA	CASSLERTLRGYTF	TGTGCCAGCAGCCTAGAGAGGACTCTACGGGGCTACACCTTC
TRBV28	TRBJ1-5	NA	NA	CASTSLGFNSGQPQHF	TGTGCCAGCACCTCACTAGGTTTTAACTCGGGTCAGCCCCAGCATTTT
TRBV6-1	TRBJ2-7	NA	NA	CASSESGQQGPYF	TGTGCCAGCAGTGAGTCGGGTCAACAGGGACCGTACTTC
TRBV5-1	TRBJ1-2	NA	TRBD1	CASGPRQGSNYGYTF	TGCGCCAGCGGCCCTAGACAGGGAAGCAACTATGGCTACACCTTC
TRBV5-4	TRBJ2-7	NA	TRBD2	CASSTGGLAGGRSYEQYF	TGTGCCAGCAGCACGGGTGGACTAGCGGGGGGGAGGTCCTACGAGCAGTACTTC
TRBV28	TRBJ1-5	NA	NA	CASSYGVTNQPQHF	TGTGCCAGCAGTTATGGGGTGACCAATCAGCCCCAGCATTTT
TRBV10-3	TRBJ2-5	NA	NA	CAISEGGASGETQYF	TGTGCCATCAGTGAGGGAGGGGCCAGTGGGGAGACCCAGTACTTC
TRBV6-1	TRBJ2-7	NA	NA	CASDRDGSYEQYF	TGTGCCAGCGACCGGGACGGATCCTACGAGCAGTACTTC
TRBV4-1	TRBJ1-2	NA	NA	CASSQDLRGNYGYTF	TGCGCCAGCAGCCAAGATCTCCGGGGGAACTATGGCTACACCTTC
TRBV5-1	TRBJ2-1	NA	TRBD1	CASSSGIGTGDNEQFF	TGCGCCAGCAGCTCGGGGATCGGGACAGGGGACAATGAGCAGTTCTTC
TRBV6-6	TRBJ1-2	NA	TRBD1	CASSSDRTIGYTF	TGTGCCAGCAGTTCGGACAGGACTATTGGCTACACCTTC
TRBV5-6	TRBJ2-4	NA	TRBD1	CASSLGDRSRNIQYF	TGTGCCAGCAGCTTGGGGGACAGGAGTAGGAACATTCAGTACTTC
TRBV11-2	TRBJ1-2	once	NA	CASSSAGESYGYTF	TGTGCCAGCAGTTCTGCCGGGGAATCCTATGGCTACACCTTC
TRBV19	TRBJ2-7	NA	TRBD1	CASSRQGATYEQYF	TGTGCCAGTAGTAGACAGGGGGCCACCTACGAGCAGTACTTC
TRBV7-9	TRBJ2-3	NA	NA	CASSLSRNPDTQYF	TGTGCCAGCAGCTTAAGCCGGAATCCAGATACGCAGTATTTT
TRBV2	TRBJ1-4	once	NA	CASTPFEGGKLFF	TGTGCCAGCACCCCTTTCGAAGGAGGAAAACTGTTTTTT
TRBV5-4	TRBJ2-2	NA	TRBD2	CAIQRGGPPGATGELFF	TGTGCCATCCAGCGGGGGGGCCCCCCGGGGGCCACCGGGGAGCTGTTTTTT
TRBV28	TRBJ2-1	NA	TRBD1	CASSRSGTGLYNEQFF	TGTGCCAGCAGTCGGTCCGGGACAGGGCTATACAATGAGCAGTTCTTC